Shown below are 15 T cell receptor beta chains from a single sample sequenced in a study of shared clonotypes between healthy human individuals. Assay: immunoSEQ multiplex PCR; the TCRdb copy retains only in-frame clones and omits some. The table shows over a million clones, with 75% to 85% occurring only once. Sequencing was carried out using memory CD4+ T cells from PBMCs. Stated subset: CD45RA-negative fraction. The receptors were gathered from a man aged 18 to 29 in good health. Some clones in this sample may be carry-over from other donors' samples.

The V and J genes are TRBV7-8 and TRBJ2-1; 11 bases match TRBD2. The CDR3 has 15 amino acids. The V and J ends lost 3 bases and 3 bases, in that order; junction bases with no gene match: 1. CDR1 and CDR2 (germline): SGHVS, FQNEAQ. The CDR3 DNA is TGTGCCAGCAGCTTCGGGACTAGCGGCTACAATGAGCAGTTCTTC. Its translation: CASSFGTSGYNEQFF. Complete variable domain (other parts from reference TRBV7-8 and TRBJ2-1): GAGVSQSPRYKVAKRGQDVALRCDPISGHVSLFWYQQALGQGPEFLTYFQNEAQLDKSGLPSDRFFAERPEGSVSTLKIQRTQQEDSAVYLCASSFGTSGYNEQFFGPGTRLTVL.

This clone was seen only a few times. The J gene is TRBJ1-5, the V gene TRBV7-2; D might be TRBD1 (6 bases). CDR3 length: 15 residues. V shed 0 bases and J shed 4 bases, with 10 bases lying between them. Germline V lookup: CDR1 SGHTA, CDR2 FQGNSA. DNA for the CDR3: TGTGCCAGCAGCTTAGCACAGGGATTAAATCAGCCCCAGCATTTT. Its protein product is CASSLAQGLNQPQHF.

The DNA for the CDR3 is TGCGCCAGCAGCTTGTCGAGTCAGCTGAACACAGATACGCAGTATTTT. Translating gives CASSLSSQLNTDTQYF. This sequence joins TRBV5-1 and TRBJ2-3; D gene ambiguous. Germline loops: CDR1 SGHRS, CDR2 YFSETQ. The germline V and J ends were trimmed by 1 base and 2 bases, with 14 bases remaining between them. CDR3 length equals 16 residues.

This chain joins TRBV19 and TRBJ1-5; D perhaps matches TRBD1 (5 bases). The CDR3 has 16 residues. V lost 4 bases, J lost 7 bases, and 20 bases lay in between. CDR1 and CDR2 (germline): LNHDA, SQIVND (reference sequence). CDR3 amino acids: CASSRRQGAVEQPQHF. The CDR3 DNA reads as TGTGCCAGTAGTAGGCGCCAGGGAGCGGTCGAACAGCCCCAGCATTTT.

The chain recombines TRBV10-1 with TRBJ2-1; either TRBD1 or TRBD2 may fit D (6 bases each). CDR3 size: 15 residues. Germline V CDR1 and CDR2: WNHNN, SYGVQD (reference sequence). V dropped 5 bases and J dropped 4 bases, with 15 bases sitting between them. CDR3 in DNA: TGCGCCAGCAGTCACCCGGGGGCGGGGTACAATGAGCAGTTCTTC. This translates into CASSHPGAGYNEQFF.

This clone appeared once. This chain connects TRBV18 to TRBJ2-7; 8 bases match TRBD1. Trimming cost V 3 bases and J 0 bases; bases outside gene matches: 7. The V gene's germline CDR1 is KGHSH and CDR2 LQKENI. The CDR3 spans 16 residues. This CDR3 is CASSPSAGTGSYEQYF. CDR3 nucleotide sequence: TGTGCCAGCTCACCCTCTGCCGGGACAGGCTCCTACGAGCAGTACTTC.

This clone was seen a few times. The chain uses TRBV28 and TRBJ2-3; 11 nucleotides align to TRBD2. CDR3 length: 16 residues. After removal of 4 bases from V and 4 bases from J, the junction contained 7 bases not matched to a gene. Germline V gene lookup returns CDR1 MDHEN and CDR2 SYDVKM. The CDR3 bases are TGTGCCAGCAGTTCGTTACCGGGACTAGCGGCAGATACGCAGTATTTT. It yields the protein CASSSLPGLAADTQYF.

The genes are TRBV5-1 and TRBJ2-5, with D hard to call. CDR3 length: 15 amino acids. Germline V gives CDR1 SGHRS, CDR2 YFSETQ. The V end lost 0 bases, the J end lost 1 base, and 10 bases lay between the germline ends. CDR3 residues: CASSLALPSQETQYF. CDR3 nucleotide sequence: TGCGCCAGCAGCTTGGCGCTGCCGTCCCAAGAGACCCAGTACTTC.

CDR3 DNA sequence: TGCAGCGTTGGTGGGCAGCTGATGCCCGAGCAGTACTTC. This gives the protein CSVGGQLMPEQYF. The chain couples TRBV29-1 to TRBJ2-7; D remains unclear. Trimming shortened V by 4 bases and J by 6 bases, and 16 bases separated the two germline ends. The CDR3 loop spans 13 amino acids. Per the germline V gene, CDR1 is SQVTM and CDR2 is ANQGSEA.

The CDR3 DNA reads as TGTGCCAGCAGCCTCGACCCGGGGCCGCGTACTGAAGCTTTCTTT. Protein product: CASSLDPGPRTEAFF. The gene calls are TRBV7-3 and TRBJ1-1, with D possibly being TRBD1 (5 bases). Germline CDR1 and CDR2: SGHTA and FQGTGA. The CDR3 loop spans 15 amino acids. V lost 5 bases, J lost 5 bases, and 18 bases lay in between.

In this sample, this clone turned up a few times. The V call is TRBV2, the J call TRBJ2-3, with 9 positions matching TRBD1. The CDR3 consists of 15 residues. V dropped 6 bases and J dropped 2; count of bases not matched to a gene: 6. CDR1 is SNHLY, CDR2 FYNNEI, per germline. Written as DNA, the CDR3 is TGTGCCAGCAGCCCGGGACAGGGCACCACAGATACGCAGTATTTT. Protein sequence: CASSPGQGTTDTQYF.

The chain carries TRBV2 and TRBJ2-7; no reliable D call. The CDR3 consists of 14 residues. Trimming cost V 5 bases and J 3 bases, with 14 bases left between them. Per germline, CDR1 SNHLY and CDR2 FYNNEI. The CDR3 DNA sequence: TGTGCCAGCAGTAAGCTAAGCCCCTACTACGAGCAGTACTTC. Translated: CASSKLSPYYEQYF.

V gene TRBV5-1 combines with J gene TRBJ2-2, with 8 bases fitting TRBD1. The CDR3 has 17 residues. Germline lookup yields CDR1 SGHRS and CDR2 YFSETQ. V lost 1 base, J lost 5 bases, and 10 bases stayed unmatched. The CDR3 loop reads CASSLLRRGQGTGELFF. CDR3 DNA sequence: TGCGCCAGCAGCTTGTTGCGCAGGGGGCAAGGGACCGGGGAGCTGTTTTTT.

The chain has TRBV10-1 and TRBJ2-2; D gene ambiguous. V dropped 7 bases and J dropped 2 bases, with 20 bases sitting between them. Germline V lookup: CDR1 WNHNN, CDR2 SYGVQD (reference sequence). This CDR3 region has 17 residues. The CDR3 DNA is TGCGCCAGCACGAACCCCCAAGTAAGTAATAACACCGGGGAGCTGTTTTTT. Residues: CASTNPQVSNNTGELFF.

This clone was detected a few times. The sample carries other DNA sequences with the same CDR3. The rearrangement links TRBV5-1 to TRBJ2-5, with 16 bases identical to TRBD2. Germline CDR1 is SGHRS and CDR2 is YFSETQ. The CDR3 covers 18 residues. V dropped 4 bases and J dropped 1; count of bases not matched to a gene: 7. The CDR3 DNA reads as TGCGCCAGCAGCGTGGGACTAGCGGGAGGGCCGTCCCAAGAGACCCAGTACTTC. This codes for CASSVGLAGGPSQETQYF.